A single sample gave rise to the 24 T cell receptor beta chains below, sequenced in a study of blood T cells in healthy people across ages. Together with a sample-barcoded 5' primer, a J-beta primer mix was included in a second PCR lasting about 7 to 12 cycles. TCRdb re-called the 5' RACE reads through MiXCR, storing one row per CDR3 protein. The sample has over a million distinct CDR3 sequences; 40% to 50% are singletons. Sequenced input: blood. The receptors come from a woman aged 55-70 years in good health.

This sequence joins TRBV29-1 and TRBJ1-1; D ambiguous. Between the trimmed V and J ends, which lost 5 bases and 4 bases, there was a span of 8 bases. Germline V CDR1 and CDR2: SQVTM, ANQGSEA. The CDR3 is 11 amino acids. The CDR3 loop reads CSVIKGTEAFF. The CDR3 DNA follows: TGCAGCGTTATTAAGGGCACTGAAGCTTTCTTT.

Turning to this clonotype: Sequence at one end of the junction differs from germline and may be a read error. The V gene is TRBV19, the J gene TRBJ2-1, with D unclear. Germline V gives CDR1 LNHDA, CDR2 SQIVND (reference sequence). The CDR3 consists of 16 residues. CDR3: CASLGLGIDPFNVQFF. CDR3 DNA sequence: TGTGCCAGTTTGGGGTTGGGAATCGATCCCTTCAATGTGCAGTTCTTC.

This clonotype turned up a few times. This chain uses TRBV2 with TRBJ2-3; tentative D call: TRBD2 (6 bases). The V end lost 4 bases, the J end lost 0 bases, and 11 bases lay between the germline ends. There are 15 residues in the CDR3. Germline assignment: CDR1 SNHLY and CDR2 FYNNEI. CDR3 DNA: TGTGCCAGCAGTGTTGCGGGACCCAGCACAGATACGCAGTATTTT. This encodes CASSVAGPSTDTQYF.

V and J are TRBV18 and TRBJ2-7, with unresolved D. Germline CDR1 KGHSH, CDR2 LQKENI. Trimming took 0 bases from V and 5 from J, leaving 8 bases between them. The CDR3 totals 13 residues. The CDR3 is CASSPPVVDEQYF. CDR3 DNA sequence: TGTGCCAGCTCACCACCGGTTGTAGACGAGCAGTACTTC.

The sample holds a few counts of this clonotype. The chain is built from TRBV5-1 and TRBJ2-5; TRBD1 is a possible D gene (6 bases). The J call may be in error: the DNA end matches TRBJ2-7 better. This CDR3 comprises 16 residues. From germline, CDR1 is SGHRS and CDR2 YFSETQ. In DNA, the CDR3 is TGCGCCAGCAGCTTAAAGGACAGATCCGAGGTTTACGAGCAGTACTTC. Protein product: CASSLKDRSEVYEQYF.

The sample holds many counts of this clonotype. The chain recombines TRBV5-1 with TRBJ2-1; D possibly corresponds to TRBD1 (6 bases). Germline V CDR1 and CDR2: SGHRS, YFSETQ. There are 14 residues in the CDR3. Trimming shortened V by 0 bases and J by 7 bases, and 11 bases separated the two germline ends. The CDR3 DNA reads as TGCGCCAGCAGCTTGGGTACAGGGTGGAATGAGCAGTTCTTC. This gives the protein CASSLGTGWNEQFF.

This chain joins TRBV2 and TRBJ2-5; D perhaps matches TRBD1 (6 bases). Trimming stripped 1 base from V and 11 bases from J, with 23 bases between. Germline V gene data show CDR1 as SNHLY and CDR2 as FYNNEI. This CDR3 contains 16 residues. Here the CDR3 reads CASSEGTDSSYNEQYF. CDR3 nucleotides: TGTGCCAGCAGTGAAGGGACAGACTCCTCCTACAATGAGCAGTACTTC.

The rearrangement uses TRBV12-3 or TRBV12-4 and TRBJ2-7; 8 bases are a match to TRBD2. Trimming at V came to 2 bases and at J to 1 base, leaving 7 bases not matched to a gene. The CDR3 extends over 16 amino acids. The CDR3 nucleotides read TGTGCCAGCAGTTTATTTTCCGGCGGGAGGTCCTACGAGCAGTACTTC. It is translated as CASSLFSGGRSYEQYF.

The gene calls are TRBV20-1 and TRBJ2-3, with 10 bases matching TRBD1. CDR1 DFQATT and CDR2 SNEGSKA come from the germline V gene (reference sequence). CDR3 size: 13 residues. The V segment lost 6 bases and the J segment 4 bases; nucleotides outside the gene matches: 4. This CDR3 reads CSARQGAADTQYF. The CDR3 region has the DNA TGCAGTGCCCGACAGGGGGCAGCAGATACGCAGTATTTT.

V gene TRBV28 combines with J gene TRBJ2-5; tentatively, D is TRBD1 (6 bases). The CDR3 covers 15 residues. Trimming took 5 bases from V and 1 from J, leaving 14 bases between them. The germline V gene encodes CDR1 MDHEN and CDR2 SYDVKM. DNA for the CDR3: TGTGCCAGCAGTGCCCAACAGGGAATCCAAGAGACCCAGTACTTC. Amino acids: CASSAQQGIQETQYF.

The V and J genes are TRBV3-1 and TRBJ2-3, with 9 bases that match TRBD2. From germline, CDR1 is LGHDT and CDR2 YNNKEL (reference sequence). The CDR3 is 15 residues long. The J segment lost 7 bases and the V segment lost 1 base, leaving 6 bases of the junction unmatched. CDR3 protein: CASSQVAGGPYTQYF. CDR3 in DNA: TGTGCCAGCAGCCAAGTTGCGGGAGGGCCGTATACGCAGTATTTT.

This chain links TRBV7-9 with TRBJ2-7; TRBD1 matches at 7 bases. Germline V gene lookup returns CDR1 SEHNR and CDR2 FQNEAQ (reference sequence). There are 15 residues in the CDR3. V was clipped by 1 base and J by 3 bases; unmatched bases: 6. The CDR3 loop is CASSLGTGAYYEQYF. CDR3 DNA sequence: TGTGCCAGCAGCTTAGGTACAGGGGCCTACTACGAGCAGTACTTC.

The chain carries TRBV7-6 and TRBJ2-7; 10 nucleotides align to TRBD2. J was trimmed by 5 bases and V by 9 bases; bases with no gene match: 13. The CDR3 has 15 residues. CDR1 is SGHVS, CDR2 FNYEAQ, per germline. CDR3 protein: CASRSLAGVGDEQYF. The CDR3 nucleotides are TGTGCCAGTAGGTCCCTAGCGGGAGTCGGGGACGAGCAGTACTTC.

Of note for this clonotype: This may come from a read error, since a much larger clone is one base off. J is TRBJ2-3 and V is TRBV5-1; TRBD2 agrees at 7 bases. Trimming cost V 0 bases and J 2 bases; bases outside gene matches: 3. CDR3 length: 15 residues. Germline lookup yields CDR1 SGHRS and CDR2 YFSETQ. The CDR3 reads CASSLDGTITDTQYF. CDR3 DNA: TGCGCCAGCAGCTTGGACGGGACTATCACAGATACGCAGTATTTT.

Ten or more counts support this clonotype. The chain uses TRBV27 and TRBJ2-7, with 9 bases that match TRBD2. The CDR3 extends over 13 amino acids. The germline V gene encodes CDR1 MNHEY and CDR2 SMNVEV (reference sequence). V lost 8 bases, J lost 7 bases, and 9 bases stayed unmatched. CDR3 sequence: CASSLAGVGEQYF. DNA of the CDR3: TGTGCCAGCTCCTTAGCGGGAGTTGGGGAGCAGTACTTC.

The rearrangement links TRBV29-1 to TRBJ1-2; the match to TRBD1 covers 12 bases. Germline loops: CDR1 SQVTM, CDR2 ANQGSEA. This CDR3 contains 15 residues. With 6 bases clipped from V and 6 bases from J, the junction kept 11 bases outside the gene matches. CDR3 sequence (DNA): TGCAGCGTGATCTCCGGGACAGGGGGCTCTGATGGCTACACCTTC. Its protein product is CSVISGTGGSDGYTF.

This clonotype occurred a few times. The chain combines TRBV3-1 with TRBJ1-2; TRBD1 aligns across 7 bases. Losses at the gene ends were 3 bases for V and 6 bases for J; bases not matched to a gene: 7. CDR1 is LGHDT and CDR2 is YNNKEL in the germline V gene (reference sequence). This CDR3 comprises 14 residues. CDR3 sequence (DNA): TGTGCCAGCAGCCAGCGTGGGACAGAGCATGGCTACACCTTC. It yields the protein CASSQRGTEHGYTF.

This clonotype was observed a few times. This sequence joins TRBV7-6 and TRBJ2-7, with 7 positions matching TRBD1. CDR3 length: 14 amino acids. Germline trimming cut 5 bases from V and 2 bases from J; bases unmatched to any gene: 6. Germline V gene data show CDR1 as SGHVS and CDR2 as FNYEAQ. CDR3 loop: CASSPRDRTYEQYF. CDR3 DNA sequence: TGTGCCAGCAGCCCACGGGACAGAACCTACGAGCAGTACTTC.

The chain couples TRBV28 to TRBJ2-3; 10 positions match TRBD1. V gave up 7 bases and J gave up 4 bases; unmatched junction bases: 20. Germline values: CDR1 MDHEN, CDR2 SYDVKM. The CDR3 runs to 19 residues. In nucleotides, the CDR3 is TGTGCCAGCAACCCCCGAGGGCCGGGACAGGGGTATTGGGCAGATACGCAGTATTTT. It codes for CASNPRGPGQGYWADTQYF.

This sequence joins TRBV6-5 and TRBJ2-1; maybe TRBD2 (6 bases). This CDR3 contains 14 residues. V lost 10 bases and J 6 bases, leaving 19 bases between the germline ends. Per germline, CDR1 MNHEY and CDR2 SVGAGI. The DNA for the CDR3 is TGTGCCACTACGGACTGGCGGGGATCCAATGAGCAGTTCTTC. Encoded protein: CATTDWRGSNEQFF.

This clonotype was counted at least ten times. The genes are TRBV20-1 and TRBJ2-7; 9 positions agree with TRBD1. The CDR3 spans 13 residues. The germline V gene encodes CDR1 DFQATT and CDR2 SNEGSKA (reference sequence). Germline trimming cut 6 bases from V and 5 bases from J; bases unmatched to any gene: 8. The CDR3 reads CSAAGTGHHEQYF. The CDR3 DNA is TGCAGTGCGGCCGGGACAGGGCACCACGAGCAGTACTTC.

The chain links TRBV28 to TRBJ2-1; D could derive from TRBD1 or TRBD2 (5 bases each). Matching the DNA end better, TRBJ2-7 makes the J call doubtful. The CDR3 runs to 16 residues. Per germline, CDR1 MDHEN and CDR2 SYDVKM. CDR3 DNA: TGTGCCAGCAGTCCGGCGGGCCAGGGTCGGAACAATGAGCAGTACTTC. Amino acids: CASSPAGQGRNNEQYF.

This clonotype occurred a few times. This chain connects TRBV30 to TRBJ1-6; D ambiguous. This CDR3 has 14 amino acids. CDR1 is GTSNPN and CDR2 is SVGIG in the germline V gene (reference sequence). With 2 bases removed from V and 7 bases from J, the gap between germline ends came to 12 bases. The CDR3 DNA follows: TGTGCCTGGAGTCCGGAGGGAGGGAATTCACCCCTCCACTTT. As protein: CAWSPEGGNSPLHF.

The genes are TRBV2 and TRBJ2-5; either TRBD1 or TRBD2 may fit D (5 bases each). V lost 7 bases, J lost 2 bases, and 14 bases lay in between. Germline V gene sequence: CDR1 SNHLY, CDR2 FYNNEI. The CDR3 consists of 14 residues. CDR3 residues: CASNGGRHQETQYF. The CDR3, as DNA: TGTGCCAGCAATGGGGGTCGACATCAAGAGACCCAGTACTTC.